Sequencing of this T cell receptor (beta chain) was carried out in a study of shared clonotypes between healthy human individuals (dated by TCRdb to about 2020). Looking at the study overall: The cohort comprised two women and three men aged 18 to 49 years. To estimate repertoire size and how much clonotype sharing occurs between individuals, the study deeply sequenced the blood TCR repertoires of about five healthy adults. Leukapheresis yielded between about 0.94 and 10 billion PBMCs per donor. For each donor, CD4 naive and CD4 memory were each given three plates, CD8 naive was given two plates, and CD8 memory was given one plate. To increase sequencing depth and limit assay-specific biases, different laboratories used diverse techniques to prepare libraries and sequence TCR repertoires.

Paper-wide results and their limitations: Incomplete sequencing was indicated by rarefaction of sorted-subset datasets, despite the large sequencing depth. Pairwise subsampling indicated that sequencing depth was expected to affect the degree of clonotype sharing among donors. Sampling was limited to blood, and TCR repertoires in tissue likely differ from TCR repertoires in blood. Around 5.4% of naive CD4, 3.5% of naive CD8, roughly 2.4% of memory CD4, and 0.35% to 0.5% of memory CD8 clonotypes were shared across several donors. Compared with non-shared clonotypes, the clonotypes found in all four sorted-subset donors had higher generation probabilities. The genetic and exposure-history diversity represented was limited by the small number of donors. Naive subsets generally had larger estimated clonotype richness than memory subsets did.

In regard to this clone: No cognate antigen has been identified for it. One base away there is no much larger clone; base qualities are not given.

TCR CDR3 regions were amplified from genomic DNA by multiplex PCR using the deep immunoSEQ assay. Extracted genomic DNA from each cell subset was distributed evenly across all wells of several immunoSEQ 96-well plates, and each plate was treated as a replicate. Each replicate PCR for sorted subsets received 150 to 250 ng genomic DNA, equal to roughly 30,000 T cell genomes. The purified libraries were quantified using a Qubit 3.0 fluorometer, sized with a Bioanalyzer 2100, and then quantified again using the KAPA Library Quantification kit. Every immunoSEQ 96-well plate was sequenced on a dedicated single-read 150-cycle Illumina NextSeq 550 flow cell. From the authors' description of their analysis: Because the immunoSEQ output included only junctional sequences and no quality scores, the filtering could not be the same as the filtering used for full-length reads. To assign V/J genes and CDR3, sequences were annotated against IMGT germline references using PyIR, a Python wrapper for IgBLAST v1.9. Reads were filtered out if the reads had weak V/J assignments (E-value above 1e-6), no CDR3, stop codons, out-of-frame junctions, or ambiguous translated residues. V3J clonotypes were defined as sequences sharing an identical inferred V gene, J gene, and CDR3 amino acid sequence. To compute the percentage overlap between repertoires, the number of shared unique clonotypes was divided by the size of the smaller repertoire. Three approaches were used to assess repertoire richness: RTK rarefaction, the Chao1 estimator, and Recon v2.1 estimates of unobserved clonotypes. Generation probabilities for all TCRbeta clonotypes obtained by the gDNA method from several donors were computed using OLGA. The source is immuneACCESS, and TCRdb retained only in-frame sequences with V and J called. Part of the clones is not carried over; for the studies checked, unresolved V genes explain less than half of this, and the remainder is unexplained. V, J and clone size reflect that table, while D and trimming were determined from the DNA. The sample table shows about 2 million clones, and roughly 94% are seen once. Of the sample, 0.13% is held by the ten largest clones.

Healthy HIV-negative adults with no recently reported acute infections or vaccinations were included as donors. Only Caucasian adults living in Nashville, Tennessee, USA were represented among the donors. CD4+ T cells were enriched through magnetic negative selection, after which naive cells were positively selected on CD45RA and the remaining negative fraction served as the memory subset. After blood collection by leukapheresis, PBMCs were isolated using Ficoll-Histopaque density gradient centrifugation and then cryopreserved in the vapor phase of liquid nitrogen. Purity and quantity of every magnetically sorted T cell population were checked by analytical flow cytometry. Genomic DNA was isolated from every sorted fraction and measured by UV absorbance on a Nanodrop 2000c. Including cysteine and phenylalanine, the CDR3 has 15 amino acids. The only DNA kept is the CDR3, 45 bases in frame from the first base. CDR1 and CDR2 were assigned from the germline V gene as SGHTA and FQGNSA. V loses 9 bases at its end and J loses 5 bases; junction bases beyond the gene matches: 16.

Sequencing used naive CD4+ T cells sorted from blood. This sample's cell subset or site label indicates: CD45RA+ positively selected. In this chain, TRBV7-2 is recombined with TRBJ2-7, with TRBD2 matching 7 junction bases. The TCR originated in a man younger than 35 in good health. The nucleotide sequence is given as TGTGCCAGTACGCTTGGGGGGAGGGCCGTTGACGAGCAGTACTTC. This sequence encodes CASTLGGRAVDEQYF.